This section outlines one TCR beta chain sequence together with its context. The V gene's germline CDR1 is GTSNPN and CDR2 SVGIG (reference sequence). The J segment lost 4 bases and the V segment lost 0 bases, leaving 5 bases of the junction unmatched. The CDR3 spans 15 residues. Recruited during active infection, patients (from Seattle) were subsequently followed longitudinally. The data stem from a study of blood T cell repertoires in COVID-19. On the study more broadly: Specimens from acute and convalescent COVID-19 originated in the United States, Italy and Spain.

The authors' processing: Counts of nucleated cells, estimated from reference gene primer amplification, were obtained. Profiling relied on immunoSEQ multiplex PCR, and the TCRdb table lists in-frame clones only, not all of them. The V and J calls and the clone size are those of that table, but D and trimming were determined from the DNA. Of 200,000 to 300,000 clones in the sample, about 87% were seen once. The origin of this receptor is a woman aged 55-69 years with COVID-19, enrolled during active disease. The chain links TRBV30 to TRBJ2-3; TRBD2 matches at 9 bases. Sequencing was done on a sample of peripheral blood. The CDR3 region is CAWSVPSGMADTQYF. CDR3 in DNA: TGTGCCTGGAGTGTTCCTAGCGGGATGGCAGATACGCAGTATTTT.